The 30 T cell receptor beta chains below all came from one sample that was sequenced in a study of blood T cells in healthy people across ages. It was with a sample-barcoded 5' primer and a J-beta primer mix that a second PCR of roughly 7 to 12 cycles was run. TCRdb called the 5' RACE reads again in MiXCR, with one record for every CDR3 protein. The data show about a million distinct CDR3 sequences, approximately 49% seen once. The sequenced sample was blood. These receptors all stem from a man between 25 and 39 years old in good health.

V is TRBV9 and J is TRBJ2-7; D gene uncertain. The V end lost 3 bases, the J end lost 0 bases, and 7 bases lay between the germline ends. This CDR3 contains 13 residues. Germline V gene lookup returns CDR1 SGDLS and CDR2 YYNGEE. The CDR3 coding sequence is TGTGCCAGCAGCGACGGTAACTCCTACGAGCAGTACTTC. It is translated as CASSDGNSYEQYF.

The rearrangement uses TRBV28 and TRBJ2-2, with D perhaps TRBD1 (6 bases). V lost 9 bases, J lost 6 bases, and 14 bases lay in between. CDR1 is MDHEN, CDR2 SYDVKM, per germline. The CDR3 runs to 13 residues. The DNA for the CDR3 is TGTGCCAGTAGGACAGACGTTCCCGGGGAGCTGTTTTTT. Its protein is CASRTDVPGELFF.

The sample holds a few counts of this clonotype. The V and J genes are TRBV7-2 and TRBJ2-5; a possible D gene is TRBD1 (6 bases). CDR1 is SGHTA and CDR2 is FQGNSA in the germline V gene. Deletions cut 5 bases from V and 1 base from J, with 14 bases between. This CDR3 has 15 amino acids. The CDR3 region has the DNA TGTGCCAGCAGCGGCACAGGGTCGGGCCAAGAGACCCAGTACTTC. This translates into CASSGTGSGQETQYF.

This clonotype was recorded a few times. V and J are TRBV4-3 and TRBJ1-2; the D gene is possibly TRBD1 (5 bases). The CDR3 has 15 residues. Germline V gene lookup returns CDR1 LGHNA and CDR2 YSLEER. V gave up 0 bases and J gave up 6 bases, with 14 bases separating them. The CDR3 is CASSQENGAGDGYTF. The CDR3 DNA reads TGCGCCAGCAGCCAAGAGAACGGGGCAGGCGATGGCTACACCTTC.

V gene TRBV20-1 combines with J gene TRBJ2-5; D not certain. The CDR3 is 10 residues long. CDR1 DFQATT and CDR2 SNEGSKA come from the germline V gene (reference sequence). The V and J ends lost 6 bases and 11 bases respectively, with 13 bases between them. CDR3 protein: CSAARNEQYF. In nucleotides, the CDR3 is TGCAGTGCGGCCCGTAATGAGCAGTACTTC.

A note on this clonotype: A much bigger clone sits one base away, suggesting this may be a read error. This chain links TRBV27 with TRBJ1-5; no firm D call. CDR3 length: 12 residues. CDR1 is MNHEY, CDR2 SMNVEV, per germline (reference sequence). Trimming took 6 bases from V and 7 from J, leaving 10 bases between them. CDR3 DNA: TGTGCCAGCAGGTGGCCTATCCAGCCCCAGCATTTT. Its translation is CASRWPIQPQHF.

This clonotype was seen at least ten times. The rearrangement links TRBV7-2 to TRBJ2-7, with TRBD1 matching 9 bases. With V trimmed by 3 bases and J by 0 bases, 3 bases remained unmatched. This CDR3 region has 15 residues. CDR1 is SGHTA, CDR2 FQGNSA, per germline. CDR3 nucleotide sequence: TGTGCCAGCAGCTTGGGACAGGGCCTCTCCTACGAGCAGTACTTC. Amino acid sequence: CASSLGQGLSYEQYF.

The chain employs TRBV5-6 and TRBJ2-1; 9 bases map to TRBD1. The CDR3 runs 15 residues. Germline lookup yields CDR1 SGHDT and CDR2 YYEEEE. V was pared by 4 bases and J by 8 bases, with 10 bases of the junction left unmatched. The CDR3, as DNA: TGTGCCAGCAGCAGGACCGGGACAGGGCGAGATGAGCAGTTCTTC. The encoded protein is CASSRTGTGRDEQFF.

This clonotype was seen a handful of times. This CDR3 reads CASSLSGAMTYEQYF. CDR3 DNA: TGTGCCAGCAGTTTAAGCGGGGCGATGACCTACGAGCAGTACTTC. The rearrangement joins TRBV5-5 to TRBJ2-7; the match to TRBD2 covers 7 bases. This CDR3 region has 15 residues. Trimming took 5 bases from V and 2 from J; bases not matched to a gene: 10. Germline V gene lookup returns CDR1 SGHKS and CDR2 YYEKEE (reference sequence).

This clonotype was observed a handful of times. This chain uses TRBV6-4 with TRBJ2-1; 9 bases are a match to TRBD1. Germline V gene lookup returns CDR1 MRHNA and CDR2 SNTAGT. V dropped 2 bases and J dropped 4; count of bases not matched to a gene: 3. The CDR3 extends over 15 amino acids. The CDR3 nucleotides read TGTGCCAGCAGTGACAAGGACAGGGGTTACAATGAGCAGTTCTTC. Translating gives CASSDKDRGYNEQFF.

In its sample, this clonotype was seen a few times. Written as DNA, the CDR3 is TGTGCCAGTAGTCTCCCCCAGGGGGGGGCCTATGGCTACACCTTC. This translates into CASSLPQGGAYGYTF. V is TRBV19 and J is TRBJ1-2; 7 bases agree with TRBD1. Germline V CDR1 and CDR2: LNHDA, SQIVND (reference sequence). V gave up 5 bases and J gave up 4 bases; unmatched junction bases: 10. The CDR3 runs 15 residues. Using reference TRBV19 and TRBJ1-2 for the parts outside the CDR3, the full variable domain is DGGITQSPKYLFRKEGQNVTLSCEQNLNHDAMYWYRQDPGQGLRLIYYSQIVNDFQKGDIAEGYSVSREKKESFPLTVTSAQKNPTAFYLCASSLPQGGAYGYTFGSGTRLTVV.

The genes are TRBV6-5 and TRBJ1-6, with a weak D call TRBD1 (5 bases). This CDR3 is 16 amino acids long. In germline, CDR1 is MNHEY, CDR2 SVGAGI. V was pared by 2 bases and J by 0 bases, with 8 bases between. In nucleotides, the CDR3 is TGTGCCAGCAGTTACGGGGGGAGCTCCTATAATTCACCCCTCCACTTT. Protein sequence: CASSYGGSSYNSPLHF.

The CDR3 DNA reads as TGCGCCAGCAGCCAAGTAACAGGGGTGGATTCACCCCTCCACTTT. This encodes CASSQVTGVDSPLHF. This rearrangement joins TRBV4-1 to TRBJ1-6; TRBD1 agrees at 7 bases. The germline CDR1 and CDR2 sequences are MGHRA and YSYEKL. V dropped 1 base and J dropped 8; count of bases not matched to a gene: 5. The CDR3 contains 15 residues.

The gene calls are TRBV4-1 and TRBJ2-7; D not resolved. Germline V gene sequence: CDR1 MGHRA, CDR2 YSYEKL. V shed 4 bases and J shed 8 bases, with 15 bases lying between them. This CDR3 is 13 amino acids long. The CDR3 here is CASSPESVYKQYF. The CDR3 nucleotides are TGCGCCAGCAGCCCCGAGTCGGTTTACAAGCAGTACTTC.

The CDR3 protein is CASSESFPRFPDYGYTF. The CDR3 region has the DNA TGTGCCAGCAGTGAATCATTTCCCCGATTTCCGGACTATGGCTACACCTTC. The chain uses TRBV25-1 and TRBJ1-2; D remains unclear. V was trimmed by 1 base and J by 3 bases, leaving 18 bases between them. CDR3 length: 17 amino acids. Germline V gene data show CDR1 as MGHDK and CDR2 as SYGVNS.

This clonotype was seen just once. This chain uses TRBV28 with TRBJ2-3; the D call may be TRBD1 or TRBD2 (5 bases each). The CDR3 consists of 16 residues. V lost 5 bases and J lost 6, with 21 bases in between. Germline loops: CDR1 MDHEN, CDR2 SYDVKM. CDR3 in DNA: TGTGCCAGCAGTACGGATCGGGACGCCACCTTGGATACGCAGTATTTT. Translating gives CASSTDRDATLDTQYF.

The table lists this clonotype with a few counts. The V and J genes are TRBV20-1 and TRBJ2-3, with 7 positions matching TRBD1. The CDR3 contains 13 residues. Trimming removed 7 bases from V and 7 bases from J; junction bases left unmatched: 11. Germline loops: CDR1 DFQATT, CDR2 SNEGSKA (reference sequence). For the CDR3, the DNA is TGCAGTGGGCCAGGGGGATTTCGGAATACGCAGTATTTT. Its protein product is CSGPGGFRNTQYF.

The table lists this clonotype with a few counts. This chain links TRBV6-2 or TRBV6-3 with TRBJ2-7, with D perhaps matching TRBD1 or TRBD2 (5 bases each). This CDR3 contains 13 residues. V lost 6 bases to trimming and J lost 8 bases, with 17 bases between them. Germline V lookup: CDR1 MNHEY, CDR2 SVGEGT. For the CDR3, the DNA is TGTGCCAGCAGAGGGACGTGGGAAGGTCAGCAGTACTTC. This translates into CASRGTWEGQQYF.

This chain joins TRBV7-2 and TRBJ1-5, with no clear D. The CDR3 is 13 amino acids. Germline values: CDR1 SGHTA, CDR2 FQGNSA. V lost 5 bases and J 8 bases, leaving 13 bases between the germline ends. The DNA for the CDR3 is TGTGCCAGCAGCCCCTGGGTCCTAGAGCCCCAGCATTTT. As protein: CASSPWVLEPQHF. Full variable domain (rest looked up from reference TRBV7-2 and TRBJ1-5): GAGVSQSPSNKVTEKGKDVELRCDPISGHTALYWYRQSLGQGLEFLIYFQGNSAPDKSGLPSDRFSAERTGGSVSTLTIQRTQQEDSAVYLCASSPWVLEPQHFGDGTRLSIL.

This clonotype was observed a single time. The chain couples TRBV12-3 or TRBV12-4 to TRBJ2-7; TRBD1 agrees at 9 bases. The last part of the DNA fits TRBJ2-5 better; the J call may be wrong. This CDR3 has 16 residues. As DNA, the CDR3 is TGTGCCAGCAGTTCTGGACAGGGGTTATCTCGAGAGACCCAGTACTTC. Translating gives CASSSGQGLSRETQYF.

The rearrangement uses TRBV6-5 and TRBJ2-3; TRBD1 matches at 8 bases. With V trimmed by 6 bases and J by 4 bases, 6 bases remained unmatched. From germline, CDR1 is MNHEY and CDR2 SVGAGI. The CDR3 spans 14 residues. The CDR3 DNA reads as TGTGCCAGCAGGGCAGGGGGCAGGGCAGATACGCAGTATTTT. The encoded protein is CASRAGGRADTQYF.

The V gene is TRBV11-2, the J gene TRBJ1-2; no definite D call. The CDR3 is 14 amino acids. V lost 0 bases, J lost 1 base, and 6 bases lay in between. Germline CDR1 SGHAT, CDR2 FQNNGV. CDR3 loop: CASSLDSYNYGYTF. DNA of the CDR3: TGTGCCAGCAGCTTAGACAGTTATAACTATGGCTACACCTTC. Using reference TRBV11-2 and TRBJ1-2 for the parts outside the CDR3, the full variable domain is EAGVAQSPRYKIIEKRQSVAFWCNPISGHATLYWYQQILGQGPKLLIQFQNNGVVDDSQLPKDRFSAERLKGVDSTLKIQPAKLEDSAVYLCASSLDSYNYGYTFGSGTRLTVV.

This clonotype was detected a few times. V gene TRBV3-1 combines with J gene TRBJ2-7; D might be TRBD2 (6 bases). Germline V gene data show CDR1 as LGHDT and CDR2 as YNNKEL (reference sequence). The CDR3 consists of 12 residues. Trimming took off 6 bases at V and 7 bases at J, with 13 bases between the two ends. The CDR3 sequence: CASRRGPNEQYF. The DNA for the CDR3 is TGTGCCAGCAGGCGGGGACCTAATGAGCAGTACTTC.

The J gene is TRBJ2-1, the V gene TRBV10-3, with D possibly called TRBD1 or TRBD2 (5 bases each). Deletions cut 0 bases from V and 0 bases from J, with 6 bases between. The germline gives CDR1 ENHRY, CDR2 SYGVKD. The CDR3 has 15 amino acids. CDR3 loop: CAISESGTSYNEQFF. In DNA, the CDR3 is TGTGCCATCAGTGAGTCGGGGACCTCCTACAATGAGCAGTTCTTC.

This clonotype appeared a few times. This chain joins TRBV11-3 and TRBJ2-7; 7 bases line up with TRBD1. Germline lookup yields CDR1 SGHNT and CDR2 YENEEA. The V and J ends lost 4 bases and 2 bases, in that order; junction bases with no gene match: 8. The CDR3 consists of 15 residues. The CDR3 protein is CASSSRGDSPYEQYF. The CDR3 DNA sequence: TGTGCCAGCAGCTCACGAGGGGACAGTCCCTACGAGCAGTACTTC.

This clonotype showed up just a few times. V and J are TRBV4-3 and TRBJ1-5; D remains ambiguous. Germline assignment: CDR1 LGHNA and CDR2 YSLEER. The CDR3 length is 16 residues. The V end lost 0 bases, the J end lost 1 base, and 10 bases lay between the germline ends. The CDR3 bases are TGCGCCAGCAGCCAAGAGTACGGAAGGAGCAATCAGCCCCAGCATTTT. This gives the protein CASSQEYGRSNQPQHF.

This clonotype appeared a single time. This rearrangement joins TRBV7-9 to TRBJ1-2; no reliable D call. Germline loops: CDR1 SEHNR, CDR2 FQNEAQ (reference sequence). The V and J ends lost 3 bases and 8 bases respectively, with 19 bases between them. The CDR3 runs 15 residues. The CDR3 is CASSFAGRRVEGYTF. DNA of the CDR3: TGTGCCAGCAGCTTCGCGGGGAGACGGGTTGAGGGCTACACCTTC.

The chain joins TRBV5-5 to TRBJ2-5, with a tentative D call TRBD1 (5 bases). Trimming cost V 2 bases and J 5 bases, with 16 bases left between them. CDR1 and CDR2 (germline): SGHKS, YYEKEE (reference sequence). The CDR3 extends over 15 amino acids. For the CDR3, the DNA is TGTGCCAGCAGCTTATTGGGGCTCGAGATGGAGACCCAGTACTTC. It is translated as CASSLLGLEMETQYF.

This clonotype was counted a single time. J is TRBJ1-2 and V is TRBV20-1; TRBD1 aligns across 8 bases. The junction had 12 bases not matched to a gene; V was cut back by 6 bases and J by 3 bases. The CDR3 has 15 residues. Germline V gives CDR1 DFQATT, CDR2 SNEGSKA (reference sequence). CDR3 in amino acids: CSATAGQGPYYGYTF. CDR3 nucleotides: TGCAGTGCCACCGCAGGACAGGGTCCCTACTATGGCTACACCTTC.

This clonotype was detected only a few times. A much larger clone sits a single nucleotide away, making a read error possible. Here the CDR3 reads CASSAGTAPNYGCTF. The DNA for the CDR3 is TGTGCCAGCAGCGCCGGGACAGCGCCTAACTATGGCTGCACCTTC. V and J are TRBV9 and TRBJ1-2; 7 bases map to TRBD1. Germline V gene sequence: CDR1 SGDLS, CDR2 YYNGEE. There are 15 residues in the CDR3.